These 15 T cell receptor beta chains originate from one sample sequenced in a study of long-term antiretroviral therapy in people with HIV (dated by TCRdb to between 2021 and 2022). The immunoSEQ hsTCRB v3.0 assay was used at survey level resolution to sequence the TRB variable region. TCRdb's version of the immuneACCESS table is confined to in-frame rearrangements and falls short of the full clone set. An unresolved V gene accounts for under half of the shortfall where checked; the remainder is of unknown origin. This sample lists around 20,000 clones; approximately 84% were detected once. 4.3% of the sample is held by the ten biggest clonotypes. The specimen was unsorted PBMCs, collected roughly 6.2 years after starting antiretroviral therapy. These receptors were taken from a man aged 25-45 years with HIV.

This clone is a singleton in its sample. The chain has TRBV21-1 and TRBJ1-2; TRBD1, the D gene given by the table, was not confirmed from the DNA. TRBV21-1 is designated a pseudogene. The CDR3 has 15 residues. The CDR3 sequence: CASSKRSDRGSGYTF. The CDR3 DNA reads TGTGCCAGCAGCAAAAGGTCGGACAGGGGGAGCGGCTACACCTTC.

For the CDR3, the DNA is TGTGCCAGCAGCTTAAGGGGACTCAGTGAGCAGTTCTTC. This sequence encodes CASSLRGLSEQFF. The V gene is TRBV11-3, the J gene TRBJ2-1; tentative D call: TRBD2 (6 bases). Germline V gene sequence: CDR1 SGHNT, CDR2 YENEEA. This CDR3 is 13 amino acids long. V lost 2 bases to trimming and J lost 9 bases, with 11 bases between them.

The chain has TRBV7-2 and TRBJ2-3; 10 positions agree with TRBD2. The CDR3 extends over 19 amino acids. Germline V gene sequence: CDR1 SGHTA, CDR2 FQGNSA. The V segment lost 5 bases and the J segment 1 base; nucleotides outside the gene matches: 15. This CDR3 is CASSQTERGGRLRTDTQYF. The CDR3, as DNA: TGTGCCAGCAGCCAAACCGAGCGGGGGGGCCGTTTACGCACAGATACGCAGTATTTT.

This clone was observed a handful of times. The chain joins TRBV2 to TRBJ1-2; D perhaps matches TRBD1 (6 bases). CDR1 is SNHLY and CDR2 is FYNNEI in the germline V gene. The length of the CDR3 is 13 residues. V lost 5 bases and J 4 bases, leaving 11 bases between the germline ends. CDR3 nucleotides: TGTGCCAGCAGTTATAGGGGGATCTATGGCTACACCTTC. Translation: CASSYRGIYGYTF.

The J gene is TRBJ1-2, the V gene TRBV7-3, with 10 bases aligning to TRBD1. Germline trimming cut 8 bases from V and 8 bases from J; bases unmatched to any gene: 5. Germline V lookup: CDR1 SGHTA, CDR2 FQGTGA. This CDR3 region has 12 residues. As DNA, the CDR3 is TGTGCCAGCTCCTGGACAGGGGGAGGCTACACCTTC. Translation gives CASSWTGGGYTF.

This clone was detected once. The chain links TRBV6-5 to TRBJ1-1; no reliable D call. Germline values: CDR1 MNHEY, CDR2 SVGAGI. With 2 bases removed from V and 6 bases from J, the gap between germline ends came to 13 bases. This CDR3 has 14 amino acids. This chain's CDR3 is CASSYTIRAPEAFF. The CDR3 region has the DNA TGTGCCAGCAGTTACACTATTCGAGCGCCTGAAGCTTTCTTT.

This sequence joins TRBV11-1 and TRBJ2-7; TRBD1 matches at 10 bases. The CDR3 length is 19 residues. Trimming at V came to 6 bases and at J to 1 base, leaving 18 bases not matched to a gene. Germline CDR1 is SGHAT and CDR2 is FQDESV (reference sequence). The CDR3 here is CASSAGPPTGGFLSYEQYF. CDR3 DNA sequence: TGTGCCAGCAGTGCGGGCCCTCCGACAGGGGGCTTTTTATCCTACGAGCAGTACTTC.

DNA for the CDR3: TGTGCCAGCAGTTATCTAATTTCCTACGAGCAGTACTTC. Its translation: CASSYLISYEQYF. The J gene is TRBJ2-7, the V gene TRBV6-1, with D uncertain. There are 13 residues in the CDR3. V lost 5 bases and J lost 1, with 9 bases in between. The germline gives CDR1 MNHNS, CDR2 SASEGT.

This rearrangement joins TRBV28 to TRBJ2-7, with TRBD2 identical over 11 bases. In germline, CDR1 is MDHEN, CDR2 SYDVKM. The CDR3 loop spans 15 amino acids. The J segment lost 3 bases and the V segment lost 5 bases, leaving 6 bases of the junction unmatched. This CDR3 is CASSPLAGGFYEQYF. The CDR3 region has the DNA TGTGCCAGCAGTCCTCTAGCGGGGGGCTTCTACGAGCAGTACTTC.

Only one count was recorded for this clone. CDR3 sequence: CASSDSGDTDTQYF. In DNA, the CDR3 is TGTGCCAGCAGTGACTCGGGAGACACAGATACGCAGTATTTT. The V call is TRBV6-4, the J call TRBJ2-3, with D tentatively TRBD2 (5 bases). The CDR3 contains 14 residues. Trimming pared 0 bases from V and 2 bases from J, leaving 6 bases between. The germline gives CDR1 MRHNA, CDR2 SNTAGT.

This clone was observed once. The chain carries TRBV18 and TRBJ1-5; D call uncertain. Trimming pared 1 base from V and 0 bases from J, leaving 7 bases between. Germline values: CDR1 KGHSH, CDR2 LQKENI. The CDR3 totals 15 residues. The CDR3 sequence: CASSPQGNSNQPQHF. The CDR3 DNA sequence: TGTGCCAGCTCACCACAGGGAAATAGCAATCAGCCCCAGCATTTT.

Notes on this clone: One junction end does not reproduce the germline sequence, and a read error may be involved. The chain uses TRBV10-2 and TRBJ2-5; D is unresolved. The germline gives CDR1 WSHSY, CDR2 SAAADI. The CDR3 runs 13 residues. The CDR3 is CASSKSQAGTQYF. The CDR3 region has the DNA TGCGCCAGCAGTAAGTCTCAGGCAGGGACCCAGTACTTC.

This rearrangement joins TRBV2 to TRBJ1-2; D unresolved. This CDR3 has 14 amino acids. V was clipped by 4 bases and J by 6 bases, with 15 bases between them. The germline gives CDR1 SNHLY, CDR2 FYNNEI. CDR3 in DNA: TGTGCCAGCAGTGGATCTCGCCCTAGGGATGGCTACACCTTC. This translates into CASSGSRPRDGYTF.

The gene calls are TRBV10-3 and TRBJ2-2; 10 bases are a match to TRBD2. Germline trimming cut 6 bases from V and 0 bases from J; bases unmatched to any gene: 4. CDR3 length equals 16 residues. Germline assignment: CDR1 ENHRY and CDR2 SYGVKD. The CDR3 is CAIRQAGGPNTGELFF. Here the CDR3 DNA reads TGTGCCATCAGGCAAGCGGGGGGGCCGAACACCGGGGAGCTGTTTTTT.

The rearrangement links TRBV19 to TRBJ2-1; 8 positions agree with TRBD2. The CDR3 is 16 residues long. CDR1 LNHDA and CDR2 SQIVND come from the germline V gene (reference sequence). V trimming: 7 bases; J trimming: 0 bases; junction bases outside the gene matches: 8. CDR3 in amino acids: CASTLGGAVSYNEQFF. The CDR3 bases are TGTGCCAGTACCCTCGGGGGGGCGGTCTCCTACAATGAGCAGTTCTTC.